This T cell receptor beta chain was retrieved from a study of cytomegalovirus exposure and HLA in healthy donors. Study-wide context: 81% of a few hundred genotyped donors fell in the Caucasian-associated ancestry cluster. General study points: A later analysis linked a missense variant in DCLRE1C to the trimming of TCR beta V and J genes. The study listed 164 cytomegalovirus-associated TCR beta chains. CMV serostatus was the sole immune exposure information available.

V was cut by 3 bases and J by 2 bases, with 11 bases left in between. Germline assignment: CDR1 SGHVS and CDR2 FQNEAQ. The length of the CDR3 is 15 residues. The PCR ran on 60 Vbeta and 13 Jbeta primers. Sequenced by immunoSEQ multiplex PCR; TCRdb stores in-frame clones only, minus some. The sample includes about 150,000 clones, approximately 79% of them seen just once. About this clone itself: Its specificity is unknown.

This TCR was sampled from a woman under 40 in good health and CMV-seronegative. The V and J genes are TRBV7-8 and TRBJ1-5; D gene unclear. The sequenced sample consisted of PBMCs. The CDR3 DNA follows: TGTGCCAGCAGCTTGGGCGAGGGCGGCAATCAGCCCCAGCATTTT. Residues: CASSLGEGGNQPQHF.